Listed below are T cell receptor beta chains from one sample, sequenced in a study of untreated major depressive disorder. Some clones are missing from TCRdb's copy, which holds only in-frame ones; the method was immunoSEQ multiplex PCR. The data hold about 21,000 clones, with about 90% observed a single time. Sample: CD4+ T cells from PBMCs. These receptors were collected from a woman aged 40 to 55 in good health. The CDR3 runs from the conserved cysteine through the conserved F or W. The D gene is left open where the match is weak. Not all rows give a size; the values are once, few, many and, for expanded clones, a class.

TGCAGTGCCCATCCCGAGAAACTGTTTTTT	CSAHPEKLFF	TRBJ1-4	TRBV20-1	.	.
TGTGCCAGCAGCCAATCGATGGAGCCCCAGCATTTT	CASSQSMEPQHF	TRBJ1-5	TRBV16	.	.
TGTGCCAGCAGCGGCGGGACGCAGGGGGCTGGCACAGATACGCAGTATTTT	CASSGGTQGAGTDTQYF	TRBJ2-3	TRBV28	.	TRBD1
TGTGCCAGCAGCTCCGACTGGGGTGAAAAACTGTTTTTT	CASSSDWGEKLFF	TRBJ1-4	TRBV7-6	.	.
TGTGCCAGCCGGGTTCGCGGGAGCGCCTACGAGCAGTACTTC	CASRVRGSAYEQYF	TRBJ2-7	TRBV7-8	.	TRBD2
TGCGCCAGCAGCTTGGTTGGTGGACAGGGGGCCCCCGGCTTGTACTATGGCTACACCTTC	CASSLVGGQGAPGLYYGYTF	TRBJ1-2	TRBV5-1	.	TRBD1
TGTGCCAGTAGTTCGGGGTTGACAGGGGGCATCAAGGCTTTCTTT	CASSSGLTGGIKAFF	TRBJ1-1	TRBV19	once	TRBD1
TGTGCCAGCAGTACGGGACAGGGGGCTAACTATGGCTACACCTTC	CASSTGQGANYGYTF	TRBJ1-2	TRBV5-5	.	TRBD1
TGTGCCAGCAGTTACTCTATATCGAGTAATTCACCCCTCCACTTT	CASSYSISSNSPLHF	TRBJ1-6	TRBV6-5	once	.
TGTGCCAGCAGCGTAGAGGGCAGGCCCTATGGCTACACCTTC	CASSVEGRPYGYTF	TRBJ1-2	TRBV9	.	.
TGTGCCAGCTCACCAGGCGGACAGGGTACGCAGTATTTT	CASSPGGQGTQYF	TRBJ2-3	TRBV18	.	TRBD1
TGTGCCAGCAGACCAGGCGGGAGTCCGACCTACGAGCAGTACTTC	CASRPGGSPTYEQYF	TRBJ2-7	TRBV28	once	TRBD2
TGTGCCAGCAGTTTACCTAGCTCCTACAATGAGCAGTTCTTC	CASSLPSSYNEQFF	TRBJ2-1	TRBV28	.	.
TGTGCCAGCAGCTTTTCGACAGGATTCGGGGAAGACTATGGCTACACCTTC	CASSFSTGFGEDYGYTF	TRBJ1-2	TRBV7-2	.	.
TGTGCCAGCGCGGACCCAGGGGAGACCCAGTACTTC	CASADPGETQYF	TRBJ2-5	TRBV6-6	.	.
TGCGCCAGCAGCTCCCAGGGCTACAATGAGCAGTTCTTC	CASSSQGYNEQFF	TRBJ2-1	TRBV5-1	.	.